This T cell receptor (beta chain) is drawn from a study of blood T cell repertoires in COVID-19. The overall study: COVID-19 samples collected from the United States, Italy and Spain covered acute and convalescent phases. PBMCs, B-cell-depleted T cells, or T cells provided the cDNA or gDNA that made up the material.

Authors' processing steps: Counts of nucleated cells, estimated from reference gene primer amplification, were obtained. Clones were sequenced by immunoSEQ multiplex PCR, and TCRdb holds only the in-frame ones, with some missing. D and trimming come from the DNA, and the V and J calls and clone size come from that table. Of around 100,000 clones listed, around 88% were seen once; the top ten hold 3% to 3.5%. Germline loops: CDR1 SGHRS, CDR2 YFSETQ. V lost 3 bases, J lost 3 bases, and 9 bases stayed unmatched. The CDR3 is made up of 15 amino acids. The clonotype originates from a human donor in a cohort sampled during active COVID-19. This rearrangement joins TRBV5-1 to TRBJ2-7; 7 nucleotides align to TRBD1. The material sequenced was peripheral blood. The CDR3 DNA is TGCGCCAGCAGCTCGGAAACAGGGGACCTCTACGAGCAGTACTTC. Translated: CASSSETGDLYEQYF.